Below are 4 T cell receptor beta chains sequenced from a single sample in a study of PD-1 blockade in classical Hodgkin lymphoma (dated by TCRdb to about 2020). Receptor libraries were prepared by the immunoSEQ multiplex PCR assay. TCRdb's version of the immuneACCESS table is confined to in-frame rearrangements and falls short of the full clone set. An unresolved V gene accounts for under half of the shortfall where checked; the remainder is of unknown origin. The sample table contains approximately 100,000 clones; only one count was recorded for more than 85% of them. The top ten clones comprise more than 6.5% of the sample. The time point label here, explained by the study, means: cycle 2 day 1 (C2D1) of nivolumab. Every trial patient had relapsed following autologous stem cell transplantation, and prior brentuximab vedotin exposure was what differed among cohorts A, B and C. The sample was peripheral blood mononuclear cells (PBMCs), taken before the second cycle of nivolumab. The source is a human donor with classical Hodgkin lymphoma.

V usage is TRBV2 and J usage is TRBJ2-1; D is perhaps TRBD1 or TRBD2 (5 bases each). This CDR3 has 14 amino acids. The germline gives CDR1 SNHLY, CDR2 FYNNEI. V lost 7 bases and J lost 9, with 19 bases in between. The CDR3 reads CASTWDHPLSEQFF. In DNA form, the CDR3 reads TGTGCCAGCACTTGGGACCACCCTCTTTCTGAGCAGTTCTTC.

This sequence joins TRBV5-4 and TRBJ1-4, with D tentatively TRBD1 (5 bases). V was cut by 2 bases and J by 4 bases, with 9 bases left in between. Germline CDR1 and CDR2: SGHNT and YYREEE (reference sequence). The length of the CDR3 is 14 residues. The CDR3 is CASSFLDNNEKLFF. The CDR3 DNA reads TGTGCCAGCAGCTTCTTGGACAATAATGAAAAACTGTTTTTT.

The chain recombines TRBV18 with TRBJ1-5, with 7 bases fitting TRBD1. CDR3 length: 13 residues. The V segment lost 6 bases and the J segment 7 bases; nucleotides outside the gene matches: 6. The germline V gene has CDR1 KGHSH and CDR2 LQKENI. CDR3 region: CASSQDRDQPQHF. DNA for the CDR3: TGTGCCAGCTCTCAAGACAGGGACCAGCCCCAGCATTTT.

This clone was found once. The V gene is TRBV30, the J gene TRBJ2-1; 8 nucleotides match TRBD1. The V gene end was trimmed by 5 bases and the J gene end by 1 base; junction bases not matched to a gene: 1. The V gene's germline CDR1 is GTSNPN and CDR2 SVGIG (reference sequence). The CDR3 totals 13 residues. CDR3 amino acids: CAWDRGSYNEQFF. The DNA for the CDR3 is TGTGCCTGGGACAGGGGATCCTACAATGAGCAGTTCTTC.